The 24 T cell receptor beta chains below were found in one sample sequenced in a study of breast tumors, draining lymph nodes, adjacent tissues. Samples came from axillary lymph nodes draining the breast cancer. TCRdb re-analysed the multiplex PCR reads in MiXCR, keeping a single row per CDR3 protein. This sample has about 200,000 distinct CDR3 sequences, with roughly 31% found just once. Sequenced sample: axillary lymph node tissue. The receptor set was obtained from a female donor with breast cancer. Some clones in this sample may be carry-over from other donors' samples.

This clonotype has more than one count but fewer than ten. A much larger clone lies one base from this, so it may be a read error. This chain links TRBV7-9 with TRBJ2-1; 14 bases fit TRBD2. The CDR3 contains 15 residues. Germline loops: CDR1 SEHNR, CDR2 FQNEAQ (reference sequence). The DNA of the CDR3 is TGTGCCGGCAGCCGCCCCGGACTAGCGGGAGGTGAGCAGTTCTTC. Protein: CAGSRPGLAGGEQFF.

The V call is TRBV20-1, the J call TRBJ1-2; 12 bases map to TRBD1. From germline, CDR1 is DFQATT and CDR2 SNEGSKA (reference sequence). Trimming removed 5 bases from V and 8 bases from J; junction bases left unmatched: 6. The CDR3 totals 13 residues. The CDR3 DNA reads as TGCAGTGCTTATCCGGGACAGGGGGCAGGCTACACCTTC. It is translated as CSAYPGQGAGYTF.

The sample holds many counts of this clonotype. This chain uses TRBV4-3 with TRBJ1-5, with 8 bases fitting TRBD1. Germline loops: CDR1 LGHNA, CDR2 YSLEER. V was pared by 1 base and J by 6 bases, with 11 bases of the junction left unmatched. The CDR3 has 17 amino acids. The DNA for the CDR3 is TGCGCCAGCAGCCAAGTCCCCACAGGGGGTTGGTTTCAGCCCCAGCATTTT. It codes for CASSQVPTGGWFQPQHF.

The genes are TRBV6-2 or TRBV6-3 and TRBJ2-5, with 10 bases fitting TRBD1. The CDR3 has 15 amino acids. The junction had 8 bases not matched to a gene; V was cut back by 5 bases and J by 5 bases. Germline V gene data show CDR1 as MNHEY and CDR2 as SVGEGT. The CDR3 loop reads CASSLGTGVSETQYF. The CDR3 nucleotides read TGTGCCAGCAGTCTTGGGACAGGGGTCAGCGAGACCCAGTACTTC.

This clonotype was seen ten or more times. The chain's CDR3 is CASSNTGGYGYTF. The CDR3, as DNA: TGTGCCAGTAGTAACACAGGGGGCTATGGCTACACCTTC. The chain couples TRBV19 to TRBJ1-2; 8 positions agree with TRBD1. With 4 bases clipped from V and 4 bases from J, the junction kept 2 bases outside the gene matches. CDR1 and CDR2 from the germline V gene are LNHDA and SQIVND (reference sequence). The CDR3 is made up of 13 amino acids.

This clonotype was detected many times. The chain couples TRBV7-9 to TRBJ2-3; D is unresolved. The CDR3 contains 17 residues. V was shortened by 5 bases and J by 4 bases, with 22 bases between the two germline ends. Germline CDR1 SEHNR, CDR2 FQNEAQ (reference sequence). CDR3 in amino acids: CASSRQLRSLQSDTQYF. In DNA, the CDR3 is TGTGCCAGCAGCCGCCAACTCCGTTCGTTGCAGTCAGATACGCAGTATTTT.

This clonotype was found many times. The chain recombines TRBV20-1 with TRBJ2-3; 9 bases match TRBD2. Germline lookup yields CDR1 DFQATT and CDR2 SNEGSKA (reference sequence). CDR3 length: 15 amino acids. V trimming: 1 base; J trimming: 4 bases; junction bases outside the gene matches: 6. This CDR3 reads CSARGRRLAADTQYF. DNA for the CDR3: TGCAGTGCTAGAGGTCGGCGACTAGCGGCAGATACGCAGTATTTT.

This clonotype has a count of ten or more. At one end the junction does not follow the germline gene, possibly because of a read error. The rearrangement uses TRBV20-1 and TRBJ1-5; 12 nucleotides match TRBD1. Germline CDR1 is DFQATT and CDR2 is SNEGSKA (reference sequence). This CDR3 contains 16 residues. CDR3 sequence (DNA): TGCAGTGCTAGAACCTCCGGGACAGGGGGCAACCAGCCCCAGCATTTT. Encoded protein: CSARTSGTGGNQPQHF.

This clonotype occurred many times. V usage is TRBV19 and J usage is TRBJ1-5, with D perhaps matching TRBD1 (5 bases). From germline, CDR1 is LNHDA and CDR2 SQIVND (reference sequence). The CDR3 has 15 residues. With 6 bases removed from V and 0 bases from J, the gap between germline ends came to 12 bases. The CDR3 coding sequence is TGTGCCAGTAGCGCCGGGACGGCTAGCAATCAGCCCCAGCATTTT. Translation: CASSAGTASNQPQHF.

This clonotype was seen repeatedly, ten times or more. J is TRBJ2-5 and V is TRBV9; unclear D gene. Trimming left V 0 bases short and J 5 bases short, with 17 bases between. From germline, CDR1 is SGDLS and CDR2 YYNGEE. The CDR3 extends over 16 amino acids. This CDR3 is CASSVVFGITRETQYF. CDR3 bases: TGTGCCAGCAGCGTAGTTTTTGGGATCACCAGGGAGACCCAGTACTTC.

Points on this clonotype: The CDR3 end shows no conserved phenylalanine or tryptophan, and so a read error is likely. J is TRBJ1-2 and V is TRBV5-5; 9 bases fit TRBD1. Per the germline V gene, CDR1 is SGHKS and CDR2 is YYEKEE (reference sequence). J gave up 8 bases and V 0 bases, and 2 bases lay outside the gene matches. This CDR3 is built from 13 residues. DNA of the CDR3: TGTGCCAGCAGCTTGGAACAGGGGGCAGGCTACACCTCC. Encoded protein: CASSLEQGAGYTS.

This clonotype was recorded a few times. This chain connects TRBV6-1 to TRBJ2-7, with D maybe TRBD1 (7 bases). The CDR3 length is 16 residues. Germline V gives CDR1 MNHNS, CDR2 SASEGT. V was cut by 5 bases and J by 6 bases, with 23 bases left in between. The CDR3 DNA is TGTGCCAGCAGTCTCTGGGATGGAGGGGGCTGGATCGAGCAGTACTTC. Residues: CASSLWDGGGWIEQYF.

This clonotype was counted ten times or more. V is TRBV10-3 and J is TRBJ2-1, with a tentative D call TRBD2 (6 bases). V was shortened by 5 bases and J by 5 bases, with 13 bases between the two germline ends. Germline CDR1 ENHRY, CDR2 SYGVKD. This CDR3 has 14 residues. The DNA for the CDR3 is TGTGCCATCAGTTCCTTGGGCGGGAACAATGAGCAGTTCTTC. Translation gives CAISSLGGNNEQFF.

V usage is TRBV10-1 and J usage is TRBJ2-3; no firm D call. V dropped 10 bases and J dropped 0 bases, with 8 bases sitting between them. The CDR3 totals 12 residues. The germline gives CDR1 WNHNN, CDR2 SYGVQD (reference sequence). CDR3 nucleotides: TGCGCCACCTCGCTTAGCACAGATACGCAGTATTTT. Translating gives CATSLSTDTQYF.

Many counts were recorded for this clonotype. The J gene is TRBJ2-1, the V gene TRBV29-1; D might be TRBD2 (6 bases). CDR1 and CDR2 (germline): SQVTM, ANQGSEA. V was cut by 6 bases and J by 0 bases, with 15 bases left in between. This CDR3 spans 15 amino acids. This CDR3 is CSVYGTPSSYNEQFF. The CDR3, as DNA: TGCAGCGTCTACGGGACTCCTAGCTCCTACAATGAGCAGTTCTTC.

This clonotype was counted ten times or more. This chain joins TRBV29-1 and TRBJ2-2; 8 bases match TRBD2. The germline gives CDR1 SQVTM, CDR2 ANQGSEA. CDR3 size: 12 residues. With 7 bases clipped from V and 6 bases from J, the junction kept 4 bases outside the gene matches. CDR3 in amino acids: CSAQAGAGELFF. Written as DNA, the CDR3 is TGCAGCGCGCAAGCGGGAGCCGGGGAGCTGTTTTTT.

This clonotype was picked up a small number of times. One base away lies a much larger clone, so this may be a sequencing read error. J is TRBJ2-6 and V is TRBV11-2; weak D call: TRBD2 (6 bases). The CDR3 totals 17 residues. The germline CDR1 and CDR2 sequences are SGHAT and FQNNGV. Trimming removed 1 base at V and 2 bases at J, with 12 bases between. CDR3 sequence (DNA): TGTGCCAGCAGCTTAGGCGGAGGGAGGCCTGGGGCCAACGTCCTGACTTTC. This gives the protein CASSLGGGRPGANVLTF.

There are a few counts of this clonotype. A much larger clone differs from this one at a single base, so this may be a read error. This chain uses TRBV20-1 with TRBJ2-5; D might be TRBD2 (6 bases). CDR3 length: 14 amino acids. Germline lookup yields CDR1 DFQATT and CDR2 SNEGSKA (reference sequence). This chain's CDR3 is CSASGGPFQATQYF. CDR3 nucleotides: TGCAGTGCTAGTGGAGGGCCCTTTCAAGCGACCCAGTACTTC.

This clonotype came up many times. This chain uses TRBV6-5 with TRBJ2-7; TRBD2 agrees at 10 bases. The CDR3 loop spans 15 amino acids. Trimming at V came to 0 bases and at J to 6 bases, leaving 5 bases not matched to a gene. Looked up from germline, CDR1 is MNHEY and CDR2 is SVGAGI. The CDR3 region has the DNA TGTGCCAGCAGTTACTCTCCGGGACTAGCGCGCGAGCAGTACTTC. Residues: CASSYSPGLAREQYF.

This clonotype has at least ten counts. The chain joins TRBV20-1 to TRBJ1-3, with D possibly matching TRBD1 (5 bases). The germline V and J ends were trimmed by 0 bases and 3 bases, with 12 bases remaining between them. CDR1 is DFQATT, CDR2 SNEGSKA, per germline (reference sequence). CDR3 length: 15 residues. This CDR3 is CSAREAGLRGNTIYF. The DNA of the CDR3 is TGCAGTGCTAGAGAGGCAGGGCTTCGTGGAAACACCATATATTTT.

The rearrangement links TRBV7-9 to TRBJ2-3; 9 bases agree with TRBD2. V dropped 7 bases and J dropped 11; count of bases not matched to a gene: 13. Germline CDR1 and CDR2: SEHNR and FQNEAQ (reference sequence). The CDR3 sequence is 14 residues long. The chain's CDR3 is CASKVAGVANEQYF. CDR3 nucleotides: TGTGCCAGCAAGGTAGCGGGAGTTGCAAATGAGCAGTATTTT.

The gene calls are TRBV6-9 and TRBJ2-2, with 9 bases aligning to TRBD2. After removal of 6 bases from V and 3 bases from J, the junction contained 5 bases not matched to a gene. Germline-derived CDR1 and CDR2 are MNHGY and SVAAGI. CDR3 length: 15 amino acids. The CDR3 loop is CASSPGLADTGELFF. The CDR3, as DNA: TGTGCCAGCAGCCCGGGACTAGCCGACACCGGGGAGCTGTTTTTT.

There are a few counts of this clonotype. The chain is built from TRBV30 and TRBJ2-1; TRBD2 matches at 10 bases. The trim removed 1 base at V and 5 bases at J, leaving 5 bases unmatched. The CDR3 covers 15 residues. Germline-derived CDR1 and CDR2 are GTSNPN and SVGIG (reference sequence). CDR3 bases: TGTGCCTGGAGTGGGACTAGCGGAGTTAACAATGAGCAGTTCTTC. It is translated as CAWSGTSGVNNEQFF.

This clonotype appeared many times. This rearrangement joins TRBV24-1 to TRBJ1-2, with D possibly matching TRBD1 (5 bases). V lost 4 bases, J lost 8 bases, and 13 bases lay in between. Germline lookup yields CDR1 KGHDR and CDR2 SFDVKD. CDR3 length: 13 amino acids. The CDR3 bases are TGTGCCACCAGTGACCCGACCGGGGGAGGCTACACCTTC. Its translation: CATSDPTGGGYTF.